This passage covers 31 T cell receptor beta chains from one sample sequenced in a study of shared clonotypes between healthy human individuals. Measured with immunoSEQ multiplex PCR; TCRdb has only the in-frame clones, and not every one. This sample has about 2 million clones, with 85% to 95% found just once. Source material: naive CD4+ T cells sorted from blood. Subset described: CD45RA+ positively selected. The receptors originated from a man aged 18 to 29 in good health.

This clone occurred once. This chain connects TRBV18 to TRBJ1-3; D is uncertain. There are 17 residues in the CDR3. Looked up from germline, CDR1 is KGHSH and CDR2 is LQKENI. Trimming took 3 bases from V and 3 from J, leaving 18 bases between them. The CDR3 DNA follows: TGTGCCAGCTCACCGTACGTGATCCGGGCAATTGGAAACACCATATATTTT. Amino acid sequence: CASSPYVIRAIGNTIYF.

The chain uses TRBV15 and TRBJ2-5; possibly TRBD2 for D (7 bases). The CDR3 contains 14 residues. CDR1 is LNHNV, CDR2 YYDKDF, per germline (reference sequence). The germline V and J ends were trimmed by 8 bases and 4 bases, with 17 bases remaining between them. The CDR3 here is CATCPGGPVETQYF. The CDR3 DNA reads TGTGCCACCTGCCCCGGGGGGCCCGTAGAGACCCAGTACTTC.

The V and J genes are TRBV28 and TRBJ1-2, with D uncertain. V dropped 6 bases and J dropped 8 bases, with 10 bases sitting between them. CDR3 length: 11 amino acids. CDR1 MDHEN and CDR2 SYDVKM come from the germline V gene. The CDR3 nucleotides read TGTGCCAGCAGCTCGTACGACGGCTACACCTTC. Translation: CASSSYDGYTF.

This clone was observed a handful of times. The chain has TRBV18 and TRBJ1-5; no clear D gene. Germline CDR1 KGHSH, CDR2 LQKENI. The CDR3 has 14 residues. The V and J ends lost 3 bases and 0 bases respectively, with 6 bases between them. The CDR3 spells CASSPWVSNQPQHF. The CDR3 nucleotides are TGTGCCAGCTCACCGTGGGTTAGCAATCAGCCCCAGCATTTT.

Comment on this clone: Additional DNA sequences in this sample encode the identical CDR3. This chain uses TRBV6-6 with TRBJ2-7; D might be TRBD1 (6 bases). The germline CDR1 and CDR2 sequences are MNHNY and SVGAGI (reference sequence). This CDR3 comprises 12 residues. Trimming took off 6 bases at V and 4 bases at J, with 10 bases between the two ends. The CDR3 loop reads CASSRTGYEQYF. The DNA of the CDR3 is TGTGCCAGCAGCCGAACAGGGTACGAGCAGTACTTC.

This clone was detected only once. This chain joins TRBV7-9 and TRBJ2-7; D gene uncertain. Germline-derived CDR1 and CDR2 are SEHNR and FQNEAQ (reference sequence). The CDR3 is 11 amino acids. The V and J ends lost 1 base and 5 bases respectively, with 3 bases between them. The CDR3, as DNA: TGTGCCAGCAGCTTAGTAAACGAGCAGTACTTC. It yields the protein CASSLVNEQYF.

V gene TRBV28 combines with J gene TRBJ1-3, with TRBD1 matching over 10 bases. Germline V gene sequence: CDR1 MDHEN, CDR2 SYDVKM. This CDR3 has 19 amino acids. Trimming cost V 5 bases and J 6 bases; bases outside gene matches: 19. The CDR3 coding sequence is TGTGCCAGCAGTCAAGAACTCATCTCCGGGACAGGGGAGCCAAACACCATATATTTT. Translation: CASSQELISGTGEPNTIYF.

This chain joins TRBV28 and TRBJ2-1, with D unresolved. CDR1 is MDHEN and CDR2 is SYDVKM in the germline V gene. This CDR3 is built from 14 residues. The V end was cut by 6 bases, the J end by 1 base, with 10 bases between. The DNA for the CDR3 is TGTGCCAGCAGAGACCTAGGATCCTACAATGAGCAGTTCTTC. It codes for CASRDLGSYNEQFF.

This chain's CDR3 is CASSTGSPDQPQHF. The CDR3, as DNA: TGCGCCAGCAGCACAGGCTCTCCCGATCAGCCCCAGCATTTT. V is TRBV5-1 and J is TRBJ1-5; perhaps TRBD1 as D (5 bases). CDR1 is SGHRS and CDR2 is YFSETQ in the germline V gene. The ends were cut back, 4 bases at V and 5 bases at J, with 13 bases in the middle. CDR3 length: 14 residues.

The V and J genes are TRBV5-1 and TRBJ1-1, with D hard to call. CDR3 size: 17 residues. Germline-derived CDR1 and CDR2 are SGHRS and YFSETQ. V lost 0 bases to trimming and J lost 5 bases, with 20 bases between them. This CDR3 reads CASSLVSYDLVGTEAFF. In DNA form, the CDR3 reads TGCGCCAGCAGCTTGGTAAGTTACGACTTGGTCGGGACTGAAGCTTTCTTT.

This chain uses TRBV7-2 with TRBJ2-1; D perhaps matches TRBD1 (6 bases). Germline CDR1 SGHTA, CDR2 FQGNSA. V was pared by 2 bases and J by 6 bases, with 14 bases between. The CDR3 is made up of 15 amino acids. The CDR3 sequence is CASSLFTLGGNEQFF. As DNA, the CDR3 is TGTGCCAGCAGCTTATTCACCCTAGGGGGCAATGAGCAGTTCTTC.

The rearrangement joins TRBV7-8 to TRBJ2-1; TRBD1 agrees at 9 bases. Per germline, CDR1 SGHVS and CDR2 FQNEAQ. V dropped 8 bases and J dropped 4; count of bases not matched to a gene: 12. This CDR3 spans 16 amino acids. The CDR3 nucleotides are TGTGCCAGCCCTTGGGGTGGACAGGGGACTTACAATGAGCAGTTCTTC. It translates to CASPWGGQGTYNEQFF.

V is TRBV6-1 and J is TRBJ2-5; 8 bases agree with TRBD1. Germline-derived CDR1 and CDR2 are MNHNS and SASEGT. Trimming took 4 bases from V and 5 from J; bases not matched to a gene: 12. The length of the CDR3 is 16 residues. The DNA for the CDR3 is TGTGCCAGCAGTGCGCGGGACAGGCCGGAATCGGAGACCCAGTACTTC. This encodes CASSARDRPESETQYF.

CDR3 residues: CASSTGLEVYNEQFF. CDR3 coding DNA: TGTGCCAGCAGCACAGGACTAGAGGTCTACAATGAGCAGTTCTTC. The J gene is TRBJ2-1, the V gene TRBV5-6, with TRBD2 matching over 7 bases. The V segment lost 4 bases and the J segment 3 bases; nucleotides outside the gene matches: 7. Germline CDR1 and CDR2: SGHDT and YYEEEE. CDR3 length: 15 amino acids.

CDR3 residues: CASTDRGTEAFF. In DNA form, the CDR3 reads TGTGCCAGCACCGACAGGGGCACTGAAGCTTTCTTT. The V and J genes are TRBV6-6 and TRBJ1-1; TRBD1 matches 8 bases. Trimming took 7 bases from V and 4 from J; bases not matched to a gene: 2. This CDR3 contains 12 residues. Looked up from germline, CDR1 is MNHNY and CDR2 is SVGAGI (reference sequence).

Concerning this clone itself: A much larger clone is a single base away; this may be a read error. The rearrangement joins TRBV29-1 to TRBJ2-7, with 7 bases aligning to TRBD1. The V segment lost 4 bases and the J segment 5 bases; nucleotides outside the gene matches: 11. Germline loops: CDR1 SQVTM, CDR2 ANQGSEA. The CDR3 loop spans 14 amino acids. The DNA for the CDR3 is TGCAGCGTTGTCGGGCAGGGGGTAAAGAACGAGCAGTACTTC. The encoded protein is CSVVGQGVKNEQYF.

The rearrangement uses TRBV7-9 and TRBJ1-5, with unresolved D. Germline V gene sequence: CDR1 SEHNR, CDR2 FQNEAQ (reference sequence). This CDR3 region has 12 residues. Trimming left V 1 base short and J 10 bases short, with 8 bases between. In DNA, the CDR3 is TGTGCCAGCAGCTTAGGGAGTAGCCCCCAGCATTTT. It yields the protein CASSLGSSPQHF.

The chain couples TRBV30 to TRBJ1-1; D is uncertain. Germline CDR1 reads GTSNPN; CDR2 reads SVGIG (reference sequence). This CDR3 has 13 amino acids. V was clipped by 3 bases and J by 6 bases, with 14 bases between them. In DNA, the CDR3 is TGTGCCTGGAGCCTGCCGCAAAGGGCTGAAGCTTTCTTT. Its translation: CAWSLPQRAEAFF.

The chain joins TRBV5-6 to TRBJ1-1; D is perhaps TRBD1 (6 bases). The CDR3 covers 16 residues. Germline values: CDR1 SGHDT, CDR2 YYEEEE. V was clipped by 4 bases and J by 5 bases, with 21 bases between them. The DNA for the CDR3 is TGTGCCAGCAGCCCAGGGACCGGGGGGCGGAGTACTGAAGCTTTCTTT. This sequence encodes CASSPGTGGRSTEAFF.

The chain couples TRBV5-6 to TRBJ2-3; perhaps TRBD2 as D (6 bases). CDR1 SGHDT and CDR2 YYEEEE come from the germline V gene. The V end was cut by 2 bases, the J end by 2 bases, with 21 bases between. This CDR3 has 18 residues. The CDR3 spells CASSFGRGSGAVTDTQYF. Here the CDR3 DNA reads TGTGCCAGCAGCTTTGGTCGTGGTTCGGGAGCCGTCACAGATACGCAGTATTTT.

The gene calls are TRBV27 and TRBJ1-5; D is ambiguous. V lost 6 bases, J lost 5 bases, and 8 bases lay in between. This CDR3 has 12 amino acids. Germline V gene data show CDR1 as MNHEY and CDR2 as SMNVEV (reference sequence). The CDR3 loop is CASRGPDQPQHF. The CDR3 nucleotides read TGTGCCAGCAGAGGACCAGATCAGCCCCAGCATTTT.

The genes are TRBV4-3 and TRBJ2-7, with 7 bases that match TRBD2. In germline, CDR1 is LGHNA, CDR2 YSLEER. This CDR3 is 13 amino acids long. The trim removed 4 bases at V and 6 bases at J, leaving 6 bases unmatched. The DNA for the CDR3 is TGCGCCAGCAGCCCGCCACTAGCGAGCGAGCAGTACTTC. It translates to CASSPPLASEQYF.

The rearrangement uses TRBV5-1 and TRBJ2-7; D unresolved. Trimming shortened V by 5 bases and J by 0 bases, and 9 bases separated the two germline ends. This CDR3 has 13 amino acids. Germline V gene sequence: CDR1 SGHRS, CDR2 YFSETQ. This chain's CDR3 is CASREVGSYEQYF. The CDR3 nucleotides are TGCGCCAGCAGAGAGGTGGGCTCCTACGAGCAGTACTTC.

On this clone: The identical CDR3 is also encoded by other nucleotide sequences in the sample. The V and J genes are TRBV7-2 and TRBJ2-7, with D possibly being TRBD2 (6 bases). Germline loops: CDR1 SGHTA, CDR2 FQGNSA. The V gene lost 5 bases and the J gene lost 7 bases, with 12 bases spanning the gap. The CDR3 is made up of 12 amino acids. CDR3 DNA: TGTGCCAGCAGCCGAAAAGGAGGGGAGCAGTACTTC. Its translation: CASSRKGGEQYF.

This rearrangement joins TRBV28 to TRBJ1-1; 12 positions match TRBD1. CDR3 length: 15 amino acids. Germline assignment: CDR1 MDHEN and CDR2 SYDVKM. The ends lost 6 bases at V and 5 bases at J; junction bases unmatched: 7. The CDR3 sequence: CASREVGQGATEAFF. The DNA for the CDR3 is TGTGCCAGCAGGGAAGTGGGACAGGGGGCTACTGAAGCTTTCTTT.

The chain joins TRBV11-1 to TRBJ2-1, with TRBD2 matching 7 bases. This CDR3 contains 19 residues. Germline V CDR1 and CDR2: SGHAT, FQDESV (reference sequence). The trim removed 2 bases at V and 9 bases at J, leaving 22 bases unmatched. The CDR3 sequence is CASSLRSPGEGLGLVEQFF. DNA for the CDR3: TGTGCCAGCAGCTTAAGATCCCCGGGGGAGGGCCTGGGCCTGGTTGAGCAGTTCTTC.

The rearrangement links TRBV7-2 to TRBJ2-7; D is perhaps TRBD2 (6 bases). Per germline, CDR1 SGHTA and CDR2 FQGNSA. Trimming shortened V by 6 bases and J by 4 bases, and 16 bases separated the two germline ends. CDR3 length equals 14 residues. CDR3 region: CASSSNAGPYEQYF. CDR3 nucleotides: TGTGCCAGCAGTTCAAATGCGGGACCATACGAGCAGTACTTC.

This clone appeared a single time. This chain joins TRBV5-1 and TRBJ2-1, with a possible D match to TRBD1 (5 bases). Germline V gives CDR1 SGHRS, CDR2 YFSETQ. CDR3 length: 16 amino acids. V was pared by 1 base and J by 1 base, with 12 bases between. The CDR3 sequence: CASSLPAGNSYNEQFF. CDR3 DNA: TGCGCCAGCAGCTTGCCTGCAGGGAATTCCTACAATGAGCAGTTCTTC.

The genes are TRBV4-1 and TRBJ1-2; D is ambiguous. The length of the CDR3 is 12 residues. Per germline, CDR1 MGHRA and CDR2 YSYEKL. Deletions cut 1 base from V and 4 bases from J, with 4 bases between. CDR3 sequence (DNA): TGCGCCAGCAGCCAAGGGATCTATGGCTACACCTTC. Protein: CASSQGIYGYTF.

CDR3 sequence (DNA): TGTGCCAGCAGTGAAGGCCAGTTCGGGGAGCTGTTTTTT. Its translation is CASSEGQFGELFF. J is TRBJ2-2 and V is TRBV2; no clear D gene. The V end lost 1 base, the J end lost 7 bases, and 7 bases lay between the germline ends. This CDR3 is built from 13 residues. Germline CDR1 and CDR2: SNHLY and FYNNEI.

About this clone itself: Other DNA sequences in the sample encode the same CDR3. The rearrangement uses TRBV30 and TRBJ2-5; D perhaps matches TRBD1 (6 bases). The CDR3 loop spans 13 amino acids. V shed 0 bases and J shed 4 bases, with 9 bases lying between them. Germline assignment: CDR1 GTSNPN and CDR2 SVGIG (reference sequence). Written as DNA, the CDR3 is TGTGCCTGGAGTGTGGTCAGGGGAGAGACCCAGTACTTC. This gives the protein CAWSVVRGETQYF.